These 15 T cell receptor beta chains were all obtained from the same sample, sequenced in a study of blood T cells in healthy people across ages. The authors ran a second PCR of about 6 to 11 cycles using a sample-barcoded 5' primer and a J-beta primer mix. One entry per CDR3 protein, called by TCRdb with MiXCR from the 5' RACE reads. This table holds 550,000 to 700,000 distinct CDR3 sequences, approximately 30% found once. Sequenced sample: blood. These receptors all come from an older woman in good health.

There are a few counts of this clonotype. This chain uses TRBV9 with TRBJ2-3; 13 bases match TRBD2. With 0 bases clipped from V and 2 bases from J, the junction kept 3 bases outside the gene matches. This CDR3 spans 17 amino acids. Germline V gives CDR1 SGDLS, CDR2 YYNGEE. CDR3: CASSVEGLAGLTDTQYF. CDR3 in DNA: TGTGCCAGCAGCGTAGAGGGACTAGCGGGGCTCACAGATACGCAGTATTTT.

This clonotype was picked up a small number of times. The chain carries TRBV6-2 or TRBV6-3 and TRBJ1-1, with D perhaps TRBD1 (5 bases). The CDR3 consists of 14 residues. Trimming left V 5 bases short and J 6 bases short, with 16 bases between. Germline V gene lookup returns CDR1 MNHEY and CDR2 SVGEGT. This CDR3 is CASSGTGPRAEAFF. Here the CDR3 DNA reads TGTGCCAGCAGTGGAACCGGGCCCAGGGCTGAAGCTTTCTTT.

The chain is built from TRBV12-3 or TRBV12-4 and TRBJ1-1, with TRBD1 identical over 7 bases. Unmatched junction bases numbered 11, after V lost 7 bases and J lost 3 bases. The CDR3 has 15 amino acids. The CDR3 is CASIPRGRVDTEAFF. The CDR3 nucleotides are TGTGCCAGCATCCCCAGGGGGAGGGTGGACACTGAAGCTTTCTTT.

The chain is built from TRBV19 and TRBJ1-1, with a possible D match to TRBD1 (6 bases). The CDR3 covers 15 residues. Trimming stripped 2 bases from V and 1 base from J, with 11 bases between. CDR1 and CDR2 from the germline V gene are LNHDA and SQIVND (reference sequence). This CDR3 reads CASSIYPGANTEAFF. In nucleotides, the CDR3 is TGTGCCAGTAGTATATACCCGGGGGCGAACACTGAAGCTTTCTTT.

This clonotype was observed at least ten times. The V call is TRBV4-3, the J call TRBJ1-2; 7 bases agree with TRBD1. CDR1 is LGHNA and CDR2 is YSLEER in the germline V gene. The CDR3 is 15 residues long. The trim removed 1 base at V and 5 bases at J, leaving 7 bases unmatched. CDR3: CASSQARTGLYGYTF. CDR3 bases: TGCGCCAGCAGCCAAGCAAGGACAGGTCTTTATGGCTACACCTTC.

This clonotype was picked up many times. J is TRBJ2-5 and V is TRBV29-1; 9 nucleotides match TRBD1. The CDR3 length is 12 residues. Germline-derived CDR1 and CDR2 are SQVTM and ANQGSEA. J was trimmed by 5 bases and V by 4 bases; bases with no gene match: 2. The CDR3 DNA sequence: TGCAGCGTTGGGACAGGGGATGAGACCCAGTACTTC. Protein: CSVGTGDETQYF.

V gene TRBV3-1 combines with J gene TRBJ2-5; D is possibly TRBD1 or TRBD2 (5 bases each). The CDR3 has 14 amino acids. Germline V gene lookup returns CDR1 LGHDT and CDR2 YNNKEL (reference sequence). Between the trimmed V and J ends, which lost 0 bases and 5 bases, there was a span of 10 bases. Here the CDR3 DNA reads TGTGCCAGCAGCCAAGAGGGACGTCGGGAGACCCAGTACTTC. Amino acid sequence: CASSQEGRRETQYF.

The sample holds a few counts of this clonotype. The CDR3 spells CASSLARLAGSTDTQYF. The DNA for the CDR3 is TGTGCCAGCAGCTTAGCCCGACTAGCGGGCAGCACAGATACGCAGTATTTT. This rearrangement joins TRBV7-2 to TRBJ2-3; 10 bases line up with TRBD2. This CDR3 has 17 residues. In germline, CDR1 is SGHTA, CDR2 FQGNSA. With 0 bases clipped from V and 0 bases from J, the junction kept 3 bases outside the gene matches.

The V gene is TRBV5-8, the J gene TRBJ1-5; TRBD1 might be the D (5 bases). CDR1 SGHTS and CDR2 YDEGEE come from the germline V gene. Trimming took 4 bases from V and 0 from J, leaving 8 bases between them. The CDR3 runs to 14 residues. The CDR3 sequence: CASSAGGSNQPQHF. The CDR3, as DNA: TGTGCCAGCAGCGCCGGGGGTAGCAATCAGCCCCAGCATTTT.

The chain is built from TRBV7-2 and TRBJ2-5, with 11 bases matching TRBD2. The CDR3 consists of 16 residues. Germline values: CDR1 SGHTA, CDR2 FQGNSA. V shed 3 bases, J shed 4 bases, and the junction held 7 bases outside the gene matches. This CDR3 reads CASSFQTSGTRETQYF. The DNA of the CDR3 is TGTGCCAGCAGCTTCCAGACTAGCGGGACTAGAGAGACCCAGTACTTC.

The count of this clonotype is one. V gene TRBV6-1 combines with J gene TRBJ2-1; D may be TRBD1 or TRBD2 (6 bases each). Between the trimmed V and J ends, which lost 2 bases and 6 bases, there was a span of 17 bases. The CDR3 is 16 amino acids. CDR1 is MNHNS, CDR2 SASEGT, per germline. DNA of the CDR3: TGTGCCAGCAGTGAAAAGGGGGGTTGGGGTTTCAATGAGCAGTTCTTC. As protein: CASSEKGGWGFNEQFF.

A few counts support this clonotype. This chain joins TRBV7-2 and TRBJ1-1; D gene ambiguous. This CDR3 comprises 13 residues. V was cut by 5 bases and J by 11 bases, with 18 bases left in between. The germline CDR1 and CDR2 sequences are SGHTA and FQGNSA. The CDR3 region is CASSPRRGLTAFF. The CDR3 DNA sequence: TGTGCCAGCAGCCCGCGTCGAGGGCTTACTGCTTTCTTT.

Concerning this clonotype itself: The junction shows a germline mismatch at one end, possibly a read error. The chain recombines TRBV30 with TRBJ2-7, with 9 positions matching TRBD1. The CDR3 extends over 14 amino acids. Germline V gives CDR1 GTSNPN, CDR2 SVGIG (reference sequence). Written as DNA, the CDR3 is TGTGCCTGGAGACCTGGCGGGACAGGGTACGGGCAGTACTTC. It specifies CAWRPGGTGYGQYF.

This clonotype was recorded a few times. The chain carries TRBV14 and TRBJ1-2; D might be TRBD1 (5 bases). CDR1 is SGHDN and CDR2 is FVKESK in the germline V gene. CDR3 length: 15 amino acids. V was cut by 5 bases and J by 3 bases, with 16 bases left in between. The CDR3 DNA is TGTGCCAGCAGCGGGATTCGGGGGGATTACTATGGCTACACCTTC. It yields the protein CASSGIRGDYYGYTF.

In nucleotides, the CDR3 is TGCGCCAGCAGCTTGGTTCCGGACCTCGGGAGGGAGACCCAGTACTTC. Protein sequence: CASSLVPDLGRETQYF. J is TRBJ2-5 and V is TRBV5-1, with 7 positions matching TRBD2. The CDR3 totals 16 residues. Germline V CDR1 and CDR2: SGHRS, YFSETQ. Trimming cost V 0 bases and J 5 bases; bases outside gene matches: 10. Together with reference TRBV5-1 and TRBJ2-5, the CDR3 gives the full variable domain: KAGVTQTPRYLIKTRGQQVTLSCSPISGHRSVSWYQQTPGQGLQFLFEYFSETQRNKGNFPGRFSGRQFSNSRSEMNVSTLELGDSALYLCASSLVPDLGRETQYFGPGTRLLVL.